These 17 T cell receptor beta chains share one sample of origin, sequenced in a study of molecular identifiers for immune sequencing clone quantification. TCRdb reprocessed the PCR reads via MiXCR and lists one record per CDR3 protein. The sample consists of over 35,000 distinct CDR3 sequences, around a sixth of them appearing once. Sequencing used naive CD8+ T cells from blood, with Jurkat cell RNA spiked in. Described subset: FACS-sorted CD8+CD4-CCR7+CD45RA+ naive T cells. All receptors derive from a human donor in good health. Some libraries in this study had Jurkat cell RNA spiked in.

The CDR3: CASSMYPGQVTGELFF. Here the CDR3 DNA reads TGTGCCAGTAGTATGTACCCGGGACAGGTCACCGGGGAGCTGTTTTTT. The gene calls are TRBV19 and TRBJ2-2; 8 bases align to TRBD1. With V trimmed by 3 bases and J by 4 bases, 7 bases remained unmatched. The CDR3 has 16 amino acids. Germline V gives CDR1 LNHDA, CDR2 SQIVND (reference sequence).

The V and J genes are TRBV11-2 and TRBJ2-2; the D gene is possibly TRBD1 (6 bases). The V gene lost 5 bases and the J gene lost 2 bases, with 15 bases spanning the gap. Germline assignment: CDR1 SGHAT and CDR2 FQNNGV. The CDR3 extends over 16 amino acids. CDR3 in DNA: TGTGCCAGCAGCCCATGGGGACAAAATAACACCGGGGAGCTGTTTTTT. This translates into CASSPWGQNNTGELFF.

This clonotype appeared many times. The chain couples TRBV4-1 to TRBJ1-2, with 9 bases aligning to TRBD1. Germline-derived CDR1 and CDR2 are MGHRA and YSYEKL. The CDR3 is 15 residues long. J was trimmed by 2 bases and V by 4 bases; bases with no gene match: 5. The CDR3 coding sequence is TGCGCCAGCAGCCTCGGACAGGGGATGAACTATGGCTACACCTTC. Amino acids: CASSLGQGMNYGYTF.

This clonotype was found once. A much more abundant neighbour one base away suggests this may be a read error. The CDR3 DNA is TGCAGCACACCGACAGGGGCCCATGGCTACACCTTC. Its translation: CSTPTGAHGYTF. This sequence joins TRBV29-1 and TRBJ1-2, with TRBD1 matching 8 bases. The CDR3 contains 12 residues. Germline values: CDR1 SQVTM, CDR2 ANQGSEA. V trimming: 8 bases; J trimming: 6 bases; junction bases outside the gene matches: 8.

The sample holds many counts of this clonotype. The chain recombines TRBV15 with TRBJ1-1; no clear D gene. Trimming removed 6 bases from V and 3 bases from J, with 14 bases in between. CDR3 length: 14 amino acids. From germline, CDR1 is LNHNV and CDR2 YYDKDF (reference sequence). Here the CDR3 reads CATRSGNYHTEAFF. The CDR3 bases are TGTGCCACCAGAAGCGGGAACTATCACACTGAAGCTTTCTTT.

This clonotype was counted at least ten times. V usage is TRBV13 and J usage is TRBJ2-7; unclear D gene. V dropped 2 bases and J dropped 5 bases, with 7 bases sitting between them. Germline CDR1 reads PRHDT; CDR2 reads FYEKMQ (reference sequence). This CDR3 region has 12 residues. CDR3 sequence (DNA): TGTGCCAGCAGCTTATTGGAGCACGAGCAGTACTTC. Translation gives CASSLLEHEQYF.

This chain uses TRBV29-1 with TRBJ2-3, with TRBD2 as a possible D gene (5 bases). V was cut by 8 bases and J by 1 base, with 22 bases left in between. CDR1 and CDR2 (germline): SQVTM, ANQGSEA. CDR3 length equals 16 residues. The CDR3 loop is CSYVLWERLGTDTQYF. The CDR3 DNA sequence: TGCAGCTATGTTCTGTGGGAGCGCCTGGGCACAGATACGCAGTATTTT.

This clonotype was recorded at least ten times. The rearrangement links TRBV6-5 to TRBJ2-7; 13 bases fit TRBD2. Germline assignment: CDR1 MNHEY and CDR2 SVGAGI. This CDR3 has 15 residues. V lost 6 bases to trimming and J lost 5 bases; unmatched junction nucleotides: 7. The CDR3 DNA sequence: TGTGCCAGCAGCTGGACTAGCGGGAGAATCGACGAGCAGTACTTC. Protein sequence: CASSWTSGRIDEQYF.

This clonotype was recorded many times. The V call is TRBV20-1, the J call TRBJ2-5, with TRBD2 matching 7 bases. CDR1 DFQATT and CDR2 SNEGSKA come from the germline V gene (reference sequence). The CDR3 contains 15 residues. V lost 3 bases and J lost 1; bases outside the gene matches: 8. CDR3 in amino acids: CSASRTLASQETQYF. CDR3 DNA: TGCAGTGCTAGCCGCACACTAGCGAGCCAAGAGACCCAGTACTTC.

V gene TRBV28 combines with J gene TRBJ2-3; TRBD2 matches at 12 bases. This CDR3 region has 14 residues. Germline V gene sequence: CDR1 MDHEN, CDR2 SYDVKM. In DNA, the CDR3 is TGTGCTGTGGGACTAGCGGGCCGCACAGATACGCAGTATTTT. This gives the protein CAVGLAGRTDTQYF.

This clonotype was seen many times. This sequence joins TRBV12-3 or TRBV12-4 and TRBJ1-4; D gene uncertain. Trimming stripped 2 bases from V and 4 bases from J, with 14 bases between. The CDR3 consists of 16 residues. CDR3 amino acids: CASSLRSSEINEKLFF. CDR3 DNA: TGTGCCAGCAGTTTAAGGTCGTCAGAGATTAATGAAAAACTGTTTTTT.

Notes on this clonotype: This could be a read error, since a much larger clone is one nucleotide away. The rearrangement links TRBV14 to TRBJ2-1; D gene unclear. The CDR3 sequence is 13 residues long. The V gene's germline CDR1 is SGHDN and CDR2 FVKESK. The CDR3 nucleotides read TGTGTCAGCAGCCAAACAACGTACAATGAGCAGTTCTTC. Translated: CVSSQTTYNEQFF.

This chain links TRBV20-1 with TRBJ2-1; 12 nucleotides line up with TRBD2. This CDR3 has 14 amino acids. The V segment lost 5 bases and the J segment 8 bases; nucleotides outside the gene matches: 7. CDR1 and CDR2 (germline): DFQATT, SNEGSKA (reference sequence). This CDR3 is CSAEGLAGRHEQFF. The CDR3 DNA is TGCAGTGCTGAAGGACTAGCGGGACGTCATGAGCAGTTCTTC.

This clonotype was recorded many times. This chain uses TRBV29-1 with TRBJ2-7; TRBD2 is a possible D gene (6 bases). CDR3 length: 12 residues. Trimming took off 4 bases at V and 3 bases at J, with 10 bases between the two ends. CDR1 is SQVTM, CDR2 ANQGSEA, per germline. The CDR3 region is CSVGGVSYEQYF. The DNA of the CDR3 is TGCAGCGTTGGCGGGGTCAGCTACGAGCAGTACTTC.

This clonotype was detected many times. The chain is built from TRBV5-6 and TRBJ2-7; 10 bases match TRBD1. CDR3 length equals 14 residues. The V gene's germline CDR1 is SGHDT and CDR2 YYEEEE. The V segment lost 4 bases and the J segment 4 bases; nucleotides outside the gene matches: 5. The DNA for the CDR3 is TGTGCCAGCAGCCCGGACAGGGGGGGTTACGAGCAGTACTTC. It encodes CASSPDRGGYEQYF.

This clonotype was seen many times. V gene TRBV29-1 combines with J gene TRBJ2-5; D possibly corresponds to TRBD2 (7 bases). Between the trimmed V and J ends, which lost 0 bases and 4 bases, there was a span of 12 bases. CDR1 is SQVTM, CDR2 ANQGSEA, per germline. CDR3 length: 14 amino acids. The CDR3 is CSVEEGASGETQYF. The CDR3 DNA follows: TGCAGCGTTGAAGAGGGGGCTAGCGGAGAGACCCAGTACTTC.

This chain uses TRBV7-2 with TRBJ2-3, with TRBD2 matching 8 bases. The CDR3 extends over 18 amino acids. CDR1 is SGHTA, CDR2 FQGNSA, per germline. V trimming: 2 bases; J trimming: 2 bases; junction bases outside the gene matches: 12. In DNA, the CDR3 is TGTGCCAGCAGCTTACCCTTACTAGCGGTGAAAAACACAGATACGCAGTATTTT. Translating gives CASSLPLLAVKNTDTQYF.